The clone carrying this T cell receptor (beta chain) was seen a handful of times. Its antigen remains unidentified. Each of the sorted populations had a purity greater than 95%. The data stem from a study of beta chain features in type 1 diabetes. The study's findings and limits: Small HLA sub-analyses could not settle whether HLA shapes TCRB rearrangement. Across patients, naive, central memory and Treg TCRB repertoires exhibited apparently greater similarity than was observed across healthy donors.

Expressed TCRB transcripts were sequenced, since all the RNA that had been isolated was reverse transcribed. Assay used: immunoSEQ multiplex PCR; TCRdb lists only in-frame clones, some missing. The sample has about 240,000 clones, about 25% seen once. Germline V gene lookup returns CDR1 SGHTA and CDR2 FQGNSA. Trimming cost V 5 bases and J 0 bases, with 7 bases left between them. This CDR3 spans 13 amino acids. This sequence originates from a man aged 25-40 years in good health. Sequencing input: central memory CD4+ T cells from blood. V gene TRBV7-2 combines with J gene TRBJ2-5; D unclear. The CDR3 here is CASSQAYQETQYF. Here the CDR3 DNA reads TGTGCCAGCAGCCAGGCTTACCAAGAGACCCAGTACTTC.